This T cell receptor beta chain was sequenced in a study of PD-1 blockade in classical Hodgkin lymphoma. The sample holds one count of this clone. TCRdb's table, derived via immunoSEQ multiplex PCR, lists solely in-frame clones and lacks some. This repertoire shows 30,000 to 50,000 clones, 60% to 85% found once; its top ten account for about a tenth. Every patient was affected by relapse after autologous stem cell transplantation, while exposure to brentuximab vedotin was not uniform. The CDR3 has 15 residues. Per germline, CDR1 SGHRS and CDR2 YFSETQ. V lost 3 bases, J lost 3 bases, and 16 bases lay in between.

The source is a human donor with classical Hodgkin lymphoma. The chain couples TRBV5-1 to TRBJ2-7; D might be TRBD1 (5 bases). The sample consisted of peripheral blood mononuclear cells (PBMCs), taken at baseline. This chain's CDR3 is CASSSDSFFIYEQYF. Written as DNA, the CDR3 is TGCGCCAGCAGCTCAGACAGTTTTTTTATCTACGAGCAGTACTTC.